Presented here are 18 T cell receptor beta chains from one specimen sequenced in a study of T-cell memory formation after mild COVID-19 (dated by TCRdb to about 2021). Preparation of the library involved 5' RACE. The sequencer listed for this sample is Illumina NovaSeq 6000. TCRdb's own reprocessing of the public reads used fastp at Q25 and MiXCR and kept productive beta chains. Each record represents a unique CDR3 protein, reported with the most common genes and DNA among its rows. The sample includes about 150,000 distinct CDR3 sequences, with 20% to 25% observed a single time. Jointly, the top ten make up approximately 25% of the sample. The specimen was PBMCs or a T cell subset sorted from them (not recorded which). These receptors were collected from an adult woman who had mild COVID-19 (a few samples of this study predate the infection). The sample titles of this study are shuffled in the database, so cell type and time point are left out; the donor was told from shared clones.

Only a few counts were recorded for this clonotype. The chain employs TRBV15 and TRBJ1-2; D gene unclear. Germline V gives CDR1 LNHNV, CDR2 YYDKDF (reference sequence). The CDR3 is 15 amino acids. V lost 0 bases, J lost 4 bases, and 12 bases lay in between. This CDR3 reads CATSRDPNIRYGYTF. CDR3 coding DNA: TGTGCCACCAGCAGAGATCCCAATATACGCTATGGCTACACCTTC.

Only a few counts were recorded for this clonotype. The chain links TRBV2 to TRBJ2-7; D possibly corresponds to TRBD1 (6 bases). Germline V CDR1 and CDR2: SNHLY, FYNNEI. Trimming took 9 bases from V and 5 from J, leaving 11 bases between them. The CDR3 contains 11 residues. CDR3 sequence reads: CASNRVHEQYF. The CDR3 nucleotides are TGTGCCAGTAACAGGGTCCACGAGCAGTACTTC.

The chain uses TRBV4-1 and TRBJ1-2, with D maybe TRBD1 (6 bases). The ends were cut back, 0 bases at V and 7 bases at J, with 24 bases in the middle. Looked up from germline, CDR1 is MGHRA and CDR2 is YSYEKL. There are 18 residues in the CDR3. Written as DNA, the CDR3 is TGCGCCAGCAGCCAAGATAGCAGCCCACCTAGCAAAGGGGGTGGCTACACCTTC. Protein product: CASSQDSSPPSKGGGYTF.

The chain combines TRBV20-1 with TRBJ1-6, with D perhaps matching TRBD1 (6 bases). CDR3 length: 17 residues. CDR1 and CDR2 from the germline V gene are DFQATT and SNEGSKA (reference sequence). The germline V and J ends were trimmed by 2 bases and 4 bases, with 18 bases remaining between them. CDR3 residues: CSARLAGGLDYNSPLHF. The CDR3 DNA reads as TGCAGTGCTAGATTGGCTGGGGGCCTCGATTATAATTCACCCCTCCACTTT.

The genes are TRBV7-6 and TRBJ2-1; a weak D match, TRBD2 (5 bases). This CDR3 comprises 12 residues. Germline CDR1 reads SGHVS; CDR2 reads FNYEAQ. V shed 8 bases and J shed 4 bases, with 9 bases lying between them. CDR3 sequence reads: CASGSMYNEQFF. The DNA of the CDR3 is TGTGCCAGCGGGAGTATGTACAATGAGCAGTTCTTC. The whole variable domain, remainder taken from reference TRBV7-6 and TRBJ2-1, is GAGVSQSPRYKVTKRGQDVALRCDPISGHVSLYWYRQALGQGPEFLTYFNYEAQQDKSGLPNDRFSAERPEGSISTLTIQRTEQRDSAMYRCASGSMYNEQFFGPGTRLTVL.

The CDR3 here is CASGEPTGYYYEQYF. The CDR3 nucleotides are TGTGCCAGCGGCGAACCGACAGGATACTACTACGAGCAGTACTTC. The rearrangement links TRBV7-9 to TRBJ2-7; tentatively, D is TRBD1 (6 bases). This CDR3 contains 15 residues. CDR1 SEHNR and CDR2 FQNEAQ come from the germline V gene (reference sequence). Trimming cost V 8 bases and J 3 bases, with 20 bases left between them.

This clonotype was detected a few times. V is TRBV4-1 and J is TRBJ2-1; tentative D call: TRBD1 (5 bases). V was shortened by 4 bases and J by 10 bases, with 17 bases between the two germline ends. This CDR3 spans 14 amino acids. Germline V gene lookup returns CDR1 MGHRA and CDR2 YSYEKL. CDR3 in DNA: TGCGCCAGCAGCCTGGCTTGGGGCCATGAAGAGCAGTTCTTC. Its protein product is CASSLAWGHEEQFF.

The V and J genes are TRBV5-1 and TRBJ2-1; possibly TRBD1 for D (5 bases). Trimming took 2 bases from V and 7 from J, leaving 13 bases between them. The V gene's germline CDR1 is SGHRS and CDR2 YFSETQ. The CDR3 runs 14 residues. In DNA, the CDR3 is TGCGCCAGCAGCTTAGACAGCCGGCCGAATGAGCAGTTCTTC. The encoded protein is CASSLDSRPNEQFF.

This clonotype was detected a few times. For the CDR3, the DNA is TGTGCCAGCAGTTTGGGGGACAGGGAAGAAGTC. The encoded protein is CASSLGDREEV. This chain connects TRBV12-3 or TRBV12-4 to TRBJ2-7, with 9 bases matching TRBD1. The CDR3 totals 11 residues.

This clonotype was seen more than once but under ten times. The gene calls are TRBV18 and TRBJ2-7; unclear D gene. Deletions cut 2 bases from V and 3 bases from J, with 5 bases between. Per germline, CDR1 KGHSH and CDR2 LQKENI. The CDR3 is 12 residues long. The CDR3 DNA is TGTGCCAGCTCACCAGACGGCTACGAGCAGTACTTC. Its protein product is CASSPDGYEQYF.

J is TRBJ2-3 and V is TRBV7-9; D not certain. The CDR3 spans 13 residues. Deletions cut 6 bases from V and 0 bases from J, with 7 bases between. The germline gives CDR1 SEHNR, CDR2 FQNEAQ (reference sequence). The DNA for the CDR3 is TGTGCCAGCAGGGACGCTAGCACAGATACGCAGTATTTT. As protein: CASRDASTDTQYF.

The DNA for the CDR3 is TGCAGTGTCAGAGGTACCCCCCGGAGCACAGATACGCAGTATTTT. It yields the protein CSVRGTPRSTDTQYF. This rearrangement joins TRBV20-1 to TRBJ2-3; D is undetermined. This CDR3 is built from 15 residues. V shed 7 bases and J shed 0 bases, with 17 bases lying between them. Germline CDR1 is DFQATT and CDR2 is SNEGSKA (reference sequence).

This rearrangement joins TRBV7-9 to TRBJ2-7; D may be TRBD1 (6 bases). Germline values: CDR1 SEHNR, CDR2 FQNEAQ (reference sequence). Between the trimmed V and J ends, which lost 1 base and 2 bases, there was a span of 15 bases. This CDR3 spans 16 amino acids. The CDR3 DNA reads as TGTGCCAGCAGCTTAGTAGGGGGTGGAAGCCCCTACGAGCAGTACTTC. The encoded protein is CASSLVGGGSPYEQYF.

The V and J genes are TRBV5-1 and TRBJ1-1; D possibly corresponds to TRBD1 (5 bases). The CDR3 is 15 residues long. Germline loops: CDR1 SGHRS, CDR2 YFSETQ. V was clipped by 6 bases and J by 4 bases, with 19 bases between them. The CDR3 bases are TGCGCCAGCACCAGGTATAGGGGCCCGAGCACTGAAGCTTTCTTT. It specifies CASTRYRGPSTEAFF.

This clonotype was counted between two and nine times. J is TRBJ2-3 and V is TRBV29-1; no definite D call. CDR1 and CDR2 (germline): SQVTM, ANQGSEA. CDR3 length: 10 residues. V shed 1 base and J shed 6 bases, with 2 bases lying between them. The CDR3 DNA is TGCAGCGTTGAAGGGGATACGCAGTATTTT. It yields the protein CSVEGDTQYF.

This clonotype was detected only a few times. The chain joins TRBV18 to TRBJ2-7; 8 bases map to TRBD1. The CDR3 is made up of 12 amino acids. Trimming removed 4 bases from V and 7 bases from J; junction bases left unmatched: 3. Germline V gene data show CDR1 as KGHSH and CDR2 as LQKENI. CDR3 loop: CASSLDREEQYF. CDR3 bases: TGTGCCAGCTCACTGGACAGGGAGGAGCAGTACTTC.

The V gene is TRBV30, the J gene TRBJ2-1; 10 bases map to TRBD1. The CDR3 is made up of 13 amino acids. J gave up 8 bases and V 6 bases, and 7 bases lay outside the gene matches. Germline CDR1 GTSNPN, CDR2 SVGIG (reference sequence). DNA for the CDR3: TGTGCCTGTCGGACAGGGGGTGGCGATGAGCAGTTCTTC. It specifies CACRTGGGDEQFF.

The V gene is TRBV10-3, the J gene TRBJ1-1; D possibly corresponds to TRBD1 (5 bases). Trimming stripped 5 bases from V and 8 bases from J, with 15 bases between. The CDR3 extends over 13 amino acids. In germline, CDR1 is ENHRY, CDR2 SYGVKD. DNA of the CDR3: TGTGCCATCAGTACGATTTACGACAGAGAAGCTTTCTTT. Encoded protein: CAISTIYDREAFF.